These 8 T cell receptor beta chains were sequenced from one sample in a study of blood T cell repertoires in COVID-19. This table comes from immunoSEQ multiplex PCR, and its TCRdb copy is limited to in-frame clones, with some not included. The sample records some 130,000 clones, approximately 84% being singletons. The sample taken for sequencing was peripheral blood. The receptors were gathered from a woman older than 75 with acute or convalescent COVID-19.

This clone was seen a single time. The chain recombines TRBV6-5 with TRBJ1-6; 7 bases align to TRBD1. This CDR3 is built from 14 residues. Unmatched junction bases numbered 5, after V lost 5 bases and J lost 7 bases. Germline CDR1 MNHEY, CDR2 SVGAGI. In DNA, the CDR3 is TGTGCCAGCAGTCACCGGGACAGAAATTCACCCCTCCACTTT. Its protein is CASSHRDRNSPLHF.

This rearrangement joins TRBV7-9 to TRBJ1-5; possible D gene TRBD1, 5 bases. CDR1 is SEHNR, CDR2 FQNEAQ, per germline (reference sequence). The V end lost 5 bases, the J end lost 9 bases, and 11 bases lay between the germline ends. The CDR3 extends over 12 amino acids. The DNA for the CDR3 is TGTGCCAGCAGCCCCACAAGGGGGCCCCAGCATTTT. It translates to CASSPTRGPQHF. Together with reference TRBV7-9 and TRBJ1-5, the CDR3 gives the full variable domain: DTGVSQNPRHKITKRGQNVTFRCDPISEHNRLYWYRQTLGQGPEFLTYFQNEAQLEKSRLLSDRFSAERPKGSFSTLEIQRTEQGDSAMYLCASSPTRGPQHFGDGTRLSIL.

The chain joins TRBV18 to TRBJ1-6; TRBD1 matches at 7 bases. The CDR3 spans 14 residues. J gave up 7 bases and V 3 bases, and 3 bases lay outside the gene matches. Looked up from germline, CDR1 is KGHSH and CDR2 is LQKENI. Written as DNA, the CDR3 is TGTGCCAGCTCACCCGGGACAGCCAATTCACCCCTCCACTTT. Protein sequence: CASSPGTANSPLHF.

The chain couples TRBV2 to TRBJ2-1, with 9 bases fitting TRBD2. The V gene's germline CDR1 is SNHLY and CDR2 FYNNEI. V dropped 7 bases and J dropped 3; count of bases not matched to a gene: 4. This CDR3 comprises 14 residues. CDR3 DNA: TGTGCCAGCACCCTAGCGGGAATCTACAATGAGCAGTTCTTC. It is translated as CASTLAGIYNEQFF.

The gene calls are TRBV2 and TRBJ2-5; no firm D call. Trimming pared 5 bases from V and 5 bases from J, leaving 9 bases between. Germline CDR1 SNHLY, CDR2 FYNNEI. This CDR3 is built from 12 residues. The CDR3 is CASSSIGETQYF. In DNA, the CDR3 is TGTGCCAGCAGTTCCATCGGGGAGACCCAGTACTTC.

The J gene is TRBJ1-5, the V gene TRBV2; D unclear. V was trimmed by 8 bases and J by 2 bases, leaving 13 bases between them. Germline CDR1 SNHLY, CDR2 FYNNEI. The CDR3 has 14 amino acids. The CDR3 bases are TGTGCCAGCCGAGTCCGGGAGGGCAATCAGCCCCAGCATTTT. Protein product: CASRVREGNQPQHF. Using reference TRBV2 and TRBJ1-5 for the parts outside the CDR3, the full variable domain is EPEVTQTPSHQVTQMGQEVILRCVPISNHLYFYWYRQILGQKVEFLVSFYNNEISEKSEIFDDQFSVERPDGSNFTLKIRSTKLEDSAMYFCASRVREGNQPQHFGDGTRLSIL.

The rearrangement uses TRBV9 and TRBJ1-4; TRBD1 agrees at 8 bases. V lost 3 bases to trimming and J lost 8 bases; unmatched junction nucleotides: 9. CDR3 length: 15 amino acids. CDR1 is SGDLS and CDR2 is YYNGEE in the germline V gene. The CDR3: CASSATTGVGEKLFF. CDR3 DNA: TGTGCCAGCAGCGCTACGACAGGGGTAGGGGAAAAACTGTTTTTT.

This chain connects TRBV19 to TRBJ2-3; 8 nucleotides align to TRBD2. Germline values: CDR1 LNHDA, CDR2 SQIVND (reference sequence). The CDR3 sequence is 14 residues long. The V and J ends lost 6 bases and 0 bases, in that order; junction bases with no gene match: 2. CDR3 protein: CASRQRGSTDTQYF. CDR3 nucleotides: TGTGCCAGTAGGCAGCGGGGGAGCACAGATACGCAGTATTTT.